This T cell receptor beta chain was sequenced for a study of T-cell memory formation after mild COVID-19. Amplification by 5'RACE using constant-segment primers produced TCR alpha and TCR beta cDNA libraries that carried sample barcodes and UMIs. TCRdb used MiXCR to reprocess the 5' RACE reads, holding one entry per CDR3 protein. Of roughly 42,000 distinct CDR3 sequences in the sample, about 7.1% were seen once. Ten or more counts support this clonotype. Its antigen is unknown. Study observations and caveats: The main location of contracting CD4+ clones was CM and EM, and that of contracting CD8+ clones was EMRA. Pre-infection memory harbored some responding clones, suggesting cross-reactive memory joined. A second wave expanding day 15 to 37 was CD4+-biased; contracting clones were balanced.

The TCR was taken from a man between 18 and 29 years old who had mild COVID-19 (a few samples of this study predate the infection). Cell type and time point are not known. The sequenced sample was PBMCs or a T cell subset sorted from them (not recorded which).

CDR3 amino acids: CASSLTGEPEAFF. The CDR3 DNA reads TGTGCCAGCAGTTTGACGGGGGAGCCTGAAGCTTTCTTT. This sequence joins TRBV12-3 or TRBV12-4 and TRBJ1-1, with D perhaps TRBD1 (5 bases). The CDR3 has 13 residues. Trimming stripped 3 bases from V and 6 bases from J, with 11 bases between.